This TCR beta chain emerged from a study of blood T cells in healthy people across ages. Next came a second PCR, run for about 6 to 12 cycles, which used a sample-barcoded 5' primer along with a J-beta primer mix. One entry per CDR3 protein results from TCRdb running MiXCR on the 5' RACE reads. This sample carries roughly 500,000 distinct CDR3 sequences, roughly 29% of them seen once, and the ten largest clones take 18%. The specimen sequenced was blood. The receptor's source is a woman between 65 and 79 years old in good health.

In DNA, the CDR3 is TGTGCCAGCAGCTTAGTCGGGGGACTAGCGGATACGCAGTATTTT. Amino acids: CASSLVGGLADTQYF. This chain connects TRBV7-2 to TRBJ2-3; 10 nucleotides match TRBD2. V was clipped by 1 base and J by 6 bases; unmatched bases: 4. This CDR3 contains 15 residues. Germline CDR1 is SGHTA and CDR2 is FQGNSA.